This T cell receptor beta chain is from a study of blood T cell repertoires in COVID-19. Study as a whole: Samples taken during acute and convalescent COVID-19 were collected in the United States, Italy and Spain. Sources were T cells, B-cell-depleted T cells, or PBMCs; the material itself was cDNA or gDNA.

The V gene's germline CDR1 is SGHKS and CDR2 YYEKEE (reference sequence). The CDR3 runs 14 residues. Deletions cut 5 bases from V and 2 bases from J, with 14 bases between. Seattle researchers signed up patients amid active infection and tracked them longitudinally. Original methodology: Amplification with reference gene primers provided the estimates of nucleated cell counts. Clones were read by immunoSEQ multiplex PCR, and TCRdb kept only the in-frame ones, dropping some. V and J calls and clone size come straight from that table; D and trimming were deduced from the DNA. Of 390,000 or so clones listed, roughly 90% are singletons.

Sequenced: peripheral blood. The chain recombines TRBV5-5 with TRBJ2-7, with D perhaps TRBD1 (6 bases). The receptor was isolated from a woman aged 25-40 years with COVID-19, enrolled during active disease. In nucleotides, the CDR3 is TGTGCCAGCAGTCCCCGGACAGTCCCCTACGAGCAGTACTTC. It codes for CASSPRTVPYEQYF. Drawing the rest from reference TRBV5-5 and TRBJ2-7, the complete variable domain is DAGVTQSPTHLIKTRGQQVTLRCSPISGHKSVSWYQQVLGQGPQFIFQYYEKEERGRGNFPDRFSARQFPNYSSELNVNALLLGDSALYLCASSPRTVPYEQYFGPGTRLTVT.